The following is a T cell receptor (beta chain) sequence with its context. What it binds is unknown. Sequencing used immunoSEQ multiplex PCR; TCRdb keeps in-frame clones, though not all of them. The data show 77,000 or so clones, with roughly 90% seen just once and about 0.63% held by the top ten. The data were taken from a study of graft-versus-host responses after intestinal transplantation. Per germline, CDR1 MNHEY and CDR2 SVGAGI. J was trimmed by 0 bases and V by 5 bases; bases with no gene match: 1. This CDR3 is built from 14 residues. Findings and caveats of the study: The recipient marrow held GvH clones, and some of them showed up first in ileum or blood. Graft-versus-host to host-versus-graft clonal ratios in allografts were high in patients with graft-donor T cell macrochimerism. Early post-transplant HvG declines were associated with peak circulating GvH clone levels.

The receptor comes from a human patient who received an intestinal transplant, so some T cells may come from the graft donor. Sequenced here: PBMCs, sampled 98 days after intestinal transplantation. The chain uses TRBV6-5 and TRBJ1-5, with 7 bases fitting TRBD1. In nucleotides, the CDR3 is TGTGCCAGCAGTCGGGACAGTAGCAATCAGCCCCAGCATTTT. The encoded protein is CASSRDSSNQPQHF.